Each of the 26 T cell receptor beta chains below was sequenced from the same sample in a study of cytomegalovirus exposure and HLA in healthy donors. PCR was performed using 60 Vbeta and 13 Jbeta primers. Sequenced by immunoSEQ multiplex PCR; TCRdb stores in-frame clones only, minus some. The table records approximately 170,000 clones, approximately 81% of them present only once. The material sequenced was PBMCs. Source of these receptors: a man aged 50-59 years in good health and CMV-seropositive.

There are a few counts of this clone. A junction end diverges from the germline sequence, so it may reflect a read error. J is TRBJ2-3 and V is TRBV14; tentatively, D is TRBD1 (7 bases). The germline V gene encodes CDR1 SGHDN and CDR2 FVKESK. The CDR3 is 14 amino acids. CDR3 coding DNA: TGTGCCAGCAGCCAATCCCGAGGGGGGACAGAGATCCTTTTT. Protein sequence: CASSQSRGGTEILF. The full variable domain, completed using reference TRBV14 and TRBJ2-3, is EAGVTQFPSHSVIEKGQTVTLRCDPISGHDNLYWYRRVMGKEIKFLLHFVKESKQDESGMPNNRFLAERTGGTYSTLKVQPAELEDSGVYFCASSQSRGGTEILFGPGTRLTVL.

Here the CDR3 reads CASSYSKGGSEQFF. The CDR3 region has the DNA TGTGCCAGCAGTTACTCGAAGGGGGGGTCTGAGCAGTTCTTC. V gene TRBV6-5 combines with J gene TRBJ2-1; TRBD2 might be the D (7 bases). The germline gives CDR1 MNHEY, CDR2 SVGAGI. With 0 bases removed from V and 9 bases from J, the gap between germline ends came to 12 bases. This CDR3 is 14 amino acids long.

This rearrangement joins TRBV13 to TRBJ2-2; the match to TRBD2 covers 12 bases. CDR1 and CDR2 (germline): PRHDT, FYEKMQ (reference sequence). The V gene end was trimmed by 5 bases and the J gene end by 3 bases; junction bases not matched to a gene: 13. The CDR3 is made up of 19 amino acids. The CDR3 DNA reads TGTGCCAGCAGCCCTTGGACTAGCGGGGTTCCCATGCACACCGGGGAGCTGTTTTTT. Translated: CASSPWTSGVPMHTGELFF.

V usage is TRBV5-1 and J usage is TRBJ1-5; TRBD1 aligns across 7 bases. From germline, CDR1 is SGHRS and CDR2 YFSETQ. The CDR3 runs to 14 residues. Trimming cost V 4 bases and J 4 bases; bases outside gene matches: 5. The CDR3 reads CASSQGDRNQPQHF. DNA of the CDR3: TGCGCCAGCAGCCAAGGGGACAGAAATCAGCCCCAGCATTTT.

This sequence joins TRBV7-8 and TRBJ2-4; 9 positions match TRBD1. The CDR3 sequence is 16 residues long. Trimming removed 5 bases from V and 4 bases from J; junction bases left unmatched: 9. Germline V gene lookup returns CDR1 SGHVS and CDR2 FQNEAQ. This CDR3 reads CASSPGTGSGKNIQYF. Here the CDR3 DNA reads TGTGCCAGCAGCCCCGGGACAGGGTCTGGTAAAAACATTCAGTACTTC.

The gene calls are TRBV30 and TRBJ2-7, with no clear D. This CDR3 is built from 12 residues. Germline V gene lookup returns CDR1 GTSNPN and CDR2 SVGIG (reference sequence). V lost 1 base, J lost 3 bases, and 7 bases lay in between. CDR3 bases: TGTGCCTGGAGTGACAGCCGCTACGAGCAGTACTTC. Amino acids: CAWSDSRYEQYF.

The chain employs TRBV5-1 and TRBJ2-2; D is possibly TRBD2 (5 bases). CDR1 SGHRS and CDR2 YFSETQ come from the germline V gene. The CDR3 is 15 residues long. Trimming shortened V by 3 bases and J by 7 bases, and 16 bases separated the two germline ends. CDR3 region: CASSSALTRGGELFF. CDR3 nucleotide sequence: TGCGCCAGCAGCTCAGCACTCACACGGGGCGGGGAGCTGTTTTTT.

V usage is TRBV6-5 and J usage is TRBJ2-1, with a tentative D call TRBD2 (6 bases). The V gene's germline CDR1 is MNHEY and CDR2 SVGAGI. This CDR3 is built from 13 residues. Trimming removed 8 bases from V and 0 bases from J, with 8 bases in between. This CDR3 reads CASSGSSYNEQFF. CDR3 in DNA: TGTGCCAGCTCCGGGAGCTCCTACAATGAGCAGTTCTTC.

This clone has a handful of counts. In nucleotides, the CDR3 is TGTGCCAGCAGTGAATCGGACAGTTATCAGCCCCAGCATTTT. Its translation: CASSESDSYQPQHF. The V and J genes are TRBV6-1 and TRBJ1-5; perhaps TRBD1 as D (6 bases). This CDR3 region has 14 residues. Germline lookup yields CDR1 MNHNS and CDR2 SASEGT. Trimming stripped 2 bases from V and 5 bases from J, with 10 bases between.

CDR3 residues: CASKGQSNTEAFF. In DNA form, the CDR3 reads TGTGCCTCTAAGGGACAATCGAACACTGAAGCTTTCTTT. The chain couples TRBV25-1 to TRBJ1-1, with a weak D call TRBD1 (6 bases). Germline assignment: CDR1 MGHDK and CDR2 SYGVNS. Trimming removed 11 bases from V and 1 base from J, with 14 bases in between. This CDR3 is built from 13 residues.

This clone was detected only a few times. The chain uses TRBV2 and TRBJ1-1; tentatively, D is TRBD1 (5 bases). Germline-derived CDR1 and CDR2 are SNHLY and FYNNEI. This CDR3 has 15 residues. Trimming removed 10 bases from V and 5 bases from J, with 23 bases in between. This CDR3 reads CATARDSGGGTEAFF. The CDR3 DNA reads TGTGCCACCGCACGGGACTCCGGAGGAGGTACTGAAGCTTTCTTT.

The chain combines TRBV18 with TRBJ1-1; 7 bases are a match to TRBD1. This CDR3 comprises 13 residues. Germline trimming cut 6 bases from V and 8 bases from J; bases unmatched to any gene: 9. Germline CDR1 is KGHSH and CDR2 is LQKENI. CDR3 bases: TGTGCCAGCTCGCGCGGGACAGAACCAGAAGCTTTCTTT. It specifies CASSRGTEPEAFF.

Here the CDR3 DNA reads TGCGCCAGCAGCTTGCGACGGCGGGGGGATGAGCAGTTCTTC. Its protein is CASSLRRRGDEQFF. The chain combines TRBV5-1 with TRBJ2-1; 8 nucleotides agree with TRBD2. The CDR3 is 14 amino acids. J was trimmed by 8 bases and V by 1 base; bases with no gene match: 5. The germline gives CDR1 SGHRS, CDR2 YFSETQ. The full variable domain, rest sourced from reference TRBV5-1 and TRBJ2-1, is KAGVTQTPRYLIKTRGQQVTLSCSPISGHRSVSWYQQTPGQGLQFLFEYFSETQRNKGNFPGRFSGRQFSNSRSEMNVSTLELGDSALYLCASSLRRRGDEQFFGPGTRLTVL.

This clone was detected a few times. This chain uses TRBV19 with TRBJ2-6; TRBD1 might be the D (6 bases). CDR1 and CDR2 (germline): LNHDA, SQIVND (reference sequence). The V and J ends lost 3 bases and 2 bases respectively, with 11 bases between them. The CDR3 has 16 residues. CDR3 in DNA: TGTGCCAGTAGTATGGCTACAGGGACTGGGGCCAACGTCCTGACTTTC. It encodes CASSMATGTGANVLTF.

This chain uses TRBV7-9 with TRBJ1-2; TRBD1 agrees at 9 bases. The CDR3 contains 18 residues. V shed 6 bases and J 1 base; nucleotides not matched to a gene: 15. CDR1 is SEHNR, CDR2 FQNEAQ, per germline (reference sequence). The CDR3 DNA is TGTGCCAGCAGACAAGTTCTGTCACAGGGGGCGGTTAACTATGGCTACACCTTC. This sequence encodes CASRQVLSQGAVNYGYTF.

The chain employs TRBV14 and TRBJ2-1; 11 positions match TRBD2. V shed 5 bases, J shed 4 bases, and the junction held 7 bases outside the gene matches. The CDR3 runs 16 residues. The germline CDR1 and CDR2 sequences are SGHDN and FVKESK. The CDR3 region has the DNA TGTGCCAGCAGCGAAACAACTAGCGGGAGTTACAATGAGCAGTTCTTC. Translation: CASSETTSGSYNEQFF. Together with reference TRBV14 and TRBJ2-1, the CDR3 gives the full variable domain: EAGVTQFPSHSVIEKGQTVTLRCDPISGHDNLYWYRRVMGKEIKFLLHFVKESKQDESGMPNNRFLAERTGGTYSTLKVQPAELEDSGVYFCASSETTSGSYNEQFFGPGTRLTVL.

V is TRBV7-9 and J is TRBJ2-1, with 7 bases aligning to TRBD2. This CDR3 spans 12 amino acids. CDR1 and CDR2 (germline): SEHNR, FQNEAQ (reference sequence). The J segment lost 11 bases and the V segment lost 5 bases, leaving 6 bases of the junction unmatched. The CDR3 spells CASSTLAHKQFF. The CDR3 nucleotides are TGTGCCAGCAGCACACTAGCGCATAAGCAGTTCTTC.

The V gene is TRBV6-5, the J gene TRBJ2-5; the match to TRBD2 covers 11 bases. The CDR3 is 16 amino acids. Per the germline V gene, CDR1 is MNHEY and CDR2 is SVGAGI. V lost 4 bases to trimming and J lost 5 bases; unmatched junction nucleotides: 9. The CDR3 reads CASSSNSGRAGETQYF. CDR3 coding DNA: TGTGCCAGCAGTTCCAATAGCGGGAGGGCCGGGGAGACCCAGTACTTC.

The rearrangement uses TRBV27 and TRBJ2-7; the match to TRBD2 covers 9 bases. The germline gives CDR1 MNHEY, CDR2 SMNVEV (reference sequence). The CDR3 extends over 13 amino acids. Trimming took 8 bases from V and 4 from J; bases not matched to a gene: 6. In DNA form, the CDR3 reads TGTGCCAGCTCGAGCGGGAGGTCTTACGAGCAGTACTTC. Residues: CASSSGRSYEQYF.

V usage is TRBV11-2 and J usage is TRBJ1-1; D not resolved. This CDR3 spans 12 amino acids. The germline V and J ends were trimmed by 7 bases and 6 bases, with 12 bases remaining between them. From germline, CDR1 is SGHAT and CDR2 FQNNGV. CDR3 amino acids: CASTALGAEAFF. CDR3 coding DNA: TGTGCCAGCACAGCCCTGGGCGCTGAAGCTTTCTTT.

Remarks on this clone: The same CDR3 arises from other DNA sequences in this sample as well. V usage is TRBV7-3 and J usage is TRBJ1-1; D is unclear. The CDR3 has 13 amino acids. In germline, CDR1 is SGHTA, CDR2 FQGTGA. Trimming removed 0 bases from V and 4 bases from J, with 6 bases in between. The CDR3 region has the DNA TGTGCCAGCAGCTTAACGGGAGGCACTGAAGCTTTCTTT. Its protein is CASSLTGGTEAFF. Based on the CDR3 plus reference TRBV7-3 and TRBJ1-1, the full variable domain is GAGVSQTPSNKVTEKGKYVELRCDPISGHTALYWYRQSLGQGPEFLIYFQGTGAADDSGLPNDRFFAVRPEGSVSTLKIQRTERGDSAVYLCASSLTGGTEAFFGQGTRLTVV.

This CDR3 reads CASSLYRGVEETQYF. The CDR3, as DNA: TGCGCCAGCAGCTTGTACAGGGGAGTGGAGGAGACCCAGTACTTC. The chain links TRBV5-1 to TRBJ2-5, with 7 bases identical to TRBD1. Per germline, CDR1 SGHRS and CDR2 YFSETQ. The CDR3 length is 15 residues. V was pared by 1 base and J by 5 bases, with 8 bases of the junction left unmatched. The complete variable domain, with remaining parts taken from reference TRBV5-1 and TRBJ2-5, reads KAGVTQTPRYLIKTRGQQVTLSCSPISGHRSVSWYQQTPGQGLQFLFEYFSETQRNKGNFPGRFSGRQFSNSRSEMNVSTLELGDSALYLCASSLYRGVEETQYFGPGTRLLVL.

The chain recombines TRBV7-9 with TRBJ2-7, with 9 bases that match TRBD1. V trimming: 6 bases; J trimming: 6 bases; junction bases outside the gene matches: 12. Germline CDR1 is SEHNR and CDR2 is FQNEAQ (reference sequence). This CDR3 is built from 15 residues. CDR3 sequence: CASSSPGTGPSEQYF. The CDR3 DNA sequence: TGTGCCAGCAGTTCCCCCGGGACAGGGCCGAGCGAGCAGTACTTC.

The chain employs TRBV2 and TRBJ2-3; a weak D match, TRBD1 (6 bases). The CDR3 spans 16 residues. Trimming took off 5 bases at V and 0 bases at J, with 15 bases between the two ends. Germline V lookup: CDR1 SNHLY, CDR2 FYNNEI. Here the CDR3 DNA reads TGTGCCAGCAGTCTTGGGACATATTTAAGCACAGATACGCAGTATTTT. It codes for CASSLGTYLSTDTQYF.

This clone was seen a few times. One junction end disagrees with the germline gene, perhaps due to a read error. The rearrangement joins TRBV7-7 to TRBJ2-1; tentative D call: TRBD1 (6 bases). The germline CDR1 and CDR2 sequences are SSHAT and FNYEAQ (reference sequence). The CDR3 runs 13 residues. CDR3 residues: CASSFDRMREQFF. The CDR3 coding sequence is TGTGCTAGCAGCTTCGACAGGATGAGGGAGCAGTTCTTC.

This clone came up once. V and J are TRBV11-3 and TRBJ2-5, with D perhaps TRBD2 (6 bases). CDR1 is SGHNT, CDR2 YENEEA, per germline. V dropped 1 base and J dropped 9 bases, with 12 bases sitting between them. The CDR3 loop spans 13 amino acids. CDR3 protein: CASSLGGDGAQYF. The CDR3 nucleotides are TGTGCCAGCAGCTTAGGGGGGGATGGGGCCCAGTACTTC. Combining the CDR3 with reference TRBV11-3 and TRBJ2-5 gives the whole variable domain EAGVVQSPRYKIIEKKQPVAFWCNPISGHNTLYWYLQNLGQGPELLIRYENEEAVDDSQLPKDRFSAERLKGVDSTLKIQPAELGDSAVYLCASSLGGDGAQYFGPGTRLLVL.